The clone carrying this TCR beta chain was seen only once. Germline CDR1 and CDR2: KGHDR and SFDVKD. The trim removed 7 bases at V and 1 base at J, leaving 2 bases unmatched. This CDR3 region has 13 residues. The data stem from a study of T cell responses to AZD1222 COVID-19 vaccine. Profiled with immunoSEQ multiplex PCR; TCRdb holds only in-frame clones, not every one. Of some 140,000 clones in the sample, around 93% were seen once. The origin of this receptor is an adult who received the AZD1222 COVID-19 vaccine. The J gene is TRBJ1-1, the V gene TRBV24-1; 7 positions agree with TRBD1. This specimen consisted of peripheral blood, obtained 28 days after the second AZD1222 dose. CDR3 nucleotide sequence: TGTGCCACCAGGACAGGGTGGAACACTGAAGCTTTCTTT. Translating it yields CATRTGWNTEAFF.